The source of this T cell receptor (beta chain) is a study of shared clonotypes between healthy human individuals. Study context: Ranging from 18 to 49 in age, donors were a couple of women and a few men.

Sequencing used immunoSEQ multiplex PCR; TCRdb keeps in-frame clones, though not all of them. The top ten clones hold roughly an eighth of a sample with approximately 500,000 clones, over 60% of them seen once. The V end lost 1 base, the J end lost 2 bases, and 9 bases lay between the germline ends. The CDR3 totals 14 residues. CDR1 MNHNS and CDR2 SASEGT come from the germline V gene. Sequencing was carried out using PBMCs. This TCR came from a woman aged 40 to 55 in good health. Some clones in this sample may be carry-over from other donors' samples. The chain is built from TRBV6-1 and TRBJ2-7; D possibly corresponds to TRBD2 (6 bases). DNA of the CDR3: TGTGCCAGCAGTGAAGGGCAGCGGGCCTACGAGCAGTACTTC. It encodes CASSEGQRAYEQYF.